This T cell receptor (beta chain) was profiled in a study of blood T cell repertoires in COVID-19. Profiled with immunoSEQ multiplex PCR; TCRdb holds only in-frame clones, not every one. Here the sample spans roughly 43,000 clones, almost 85% being singletons. Germline-derived CDR1 and CDR2 are MNHEY and SMNVEV (reference sequence). The CDR3 extends over 15 amino acids. Between the trimmed V and J ends, which lost 3 bases and 4 bases, there was a span of 10 bases. V usage is TRBV27 and J usage is TRBJ1-6; weak D call: TRBD1 (6 bases). Source material: peripheral blood. The receptor comes from a woman aged 55 to 70 with acute or convalescent COVID-19. CDR3 amino acids: CASSFGDRYNSPLHF. CDR3 coding DNA: TGTGCCAGCAGTTTTGGTGACAGGTATAATTCACCCCTCCACTTT.